The rows below give T cell receptor beta chains drawn from one sample of a study of Tregs in tolerant kidney transplant recipients. The method was immunoSEQ multiplex PCR; TCRdb's version includes in-frame clones alone and lacks a portion of them. This table has 85,000 to 100,000 clones, approximately 94% appearing once. The sample was CD4+ T cells from blood, taken before the transplant. The receptors stem from a human donor who received a combined kidney and bone marrow transplant. Both conserved end residues are part of each CDR3. D genes are given only for firm matches. A clone size is listed for some rows: how often the clone was seen (once, few, many), or a class if it is expanded.

NA,NA,TRBV9,TRBJ2-1,CASSVMSYNEQFF,TGTGCCAGCAGCGTCATGTCCTACAATGAGCAGTTCTTC
TRBD1,NA,TRBV6-7,TRBJ2-7,CAIFRTISFWNNDREESYEQYF,TGTGCCATATTCAGAACGATTTCGTTCTGGAACAACGACAGGGAAGAATCCTACGAGCAGTACTTC
NA,NA,TRBV29-1,TRBJ2-1,CSTTTSSYNEQFF,TGCAGCACTACTACGAGCTCCTACAATGAGCAGTTCTTC
TRBD1,NA,TRBV6-5,TRBJ1-1,CASRWTGSTEAFF,TGTGCCAGCCGTTGGACAGGGAGTACTGAAGCTTTCTTT
TRBD1,NA,TRBV5-1,TRBJ1-1,CASSRTQGGRGTEAFF,TGCGCCAGCAGCCGGACGCAAGGGGGCCGGGGCACTGAAGCTTTCTTT
NA,NA,TRBV5-4,TRBJ2-2,CASRSGATGELFF,TGTGCCAGCAGGTCGGGAGCCACCGGGGAGCTGTTTTTT
NA,NA,TRBV11-2,TRBJ2-7,CASSLGGGRVVEQYF,TGTGCCAGCAGCTTAGGTGGGGGCAGGGTGGTCGAGCAGTACTTC
TRBD2,NA,TRBV4-1,TRBJ2-1,CASSLGLAGGHKQFF,TGCGCCAGCAGCCTAGGACTAGCGGGAGGGCATAAGCAGTTCTTC
NA,NA,TRBV25-1,TRBJ2-3,CASSEWNWGEPSTDTQYF,TGTGCCAGCAGTGAATGGAATTGGGGGGAGCCCAGCACAGATACGCAGTATTTT
TRBD2,NA,TRBV9,TRBJ2-2,CASRNRPGLESGELFF,TGTGCCAGCAGAAACAGGCCGGGACTAGAGTCCGGGGAGCTGTTTTTT
NA,NA,TRBV21-1,TRBJ2-7,CASSKVRGPVPCYEQYF,TGTGCCAGCAGCAAAGTCAGGGGGCCGGTACCGTGCTACGAGCAGTACTTC
TRBD1,NA,TRBV5-1,TRBJ2-2,CASSFRQGGGELFF,TGCGCCAGCAGCTTTCGACAGGGCGGCGGGGAGCTGTTTTTT
TRBD1,NA,TRBV11-3,TRBJ1-6,CASSPGTAYNSPLHF,TGTGCCAGCAGCCCCGGGACAGCTTATAATTCACCCCTCCACTTT
TRBD1,NA,TRBV19,TRBJ2-7,CASSSGTGIHEQYF,TGTGCCAGTAGTTCTGGGACAGGGATCCACGAGCAGTACTTC
TRBD1,NA,TRBV6-5,TRBJ2-7,CASSREGASEQYF,TGTGCCAGCAGTCGCGAGGGGGCGAGCGAGCAGTACTTC
TRBD1,NA,TRBV6-5,TRBJ1-2,CASSYINRGNGYTF,TGTGCCAGCAGTTACATCAACAGGGGTAATGGCTACACCTTC
NA,NA,TRBV9,TRBJ1-3,CASSVSQGWPNTIYF,TGTGCCAGCAGCGTATCCCAGGGTTGGCCGAACACCATATATTTT
TRBD2,NA,TRBV4-3,TRBJ2-1,CASSRSGGESSYNEQFF,TGCGCCAGCAGCCGGTCGGGGGGAGAGAGCTCCTACAATGAGCAGTTCTTC
TRBD1,NA,TRBV25-1,TRBJ2-7,CASSGWTGESEQYF,TGTGCCAGCAGTGGCTGGACAGGGGAATCCGAGCAGTACTTC
NA,once,TRBV11-3,TRBJ1-1,CASSLVREGTEAFF,TGTGCCAGCAGCTTAGTCAGGGAAGGGACTGAAGCTTTCTTT
NA,NA,TRBV4-1,TRBJ2-5,CASSQGPDSVRGETQYF,TGCGCCAGCAGCCAAGGGCCCGACTCAGTAAGGGGGGAGACCCAGTACTTC
NA,NA,TRBV18,TRBJ2-5,CASSTWAGRQETQYF,TGTGCCAGCTCAACCTGGGCGGGACGCCAAGAGACCCAGTACTTC
NA,once,TRBV4-1,TRBJ1-1,CASSQDPIRRTAGQWNTEAFF,TGCGCCAGCAGCCAAGATCCCATCCGACGGACGGCGGGGCAATGGAACACTGAAGCTTTCTTT
NA,NA,TRBV10-1,TRBJ2-4,CASSEHERGPIAKNIQYF,TGCGCCAGCAGTGAGCATGAAAGGGGCCCGATAGCCAAAAACATTCAGTACTTC
NA,NA,TRBV5-6,TRBJ2-7,CASSAGFEQYF,TGTGCCAGCAGCGCAGGGTTCGAGCAGTACTTC
TRBD2,once,TRBV5-1,TRBJ2-5,CASSLGVSGGQETQYF,TGCGCCAGCAGCTTGGGGGTTAGCGGGGGTCAAGAGACCCAGTACTTC
NA,NA,TRBV27,TRBJ2-2,CASSSQGPTNTGELFF,TGTGCCAGCAGTTCGCAGGGCCCAACGAACACCGGGGAGCTGTTTTTT
NA,NA,TRBV7-2,TRBJ1-2,CASSPGAVGNYGYTF,TGTGCCAGCAGCCCAGGGGCAGTGGGCAACTATGGCTACACCTTC
NA,NA,TRBV7-2,TRBJ2-7,CASSLQNRDGYEQYF,TGTGCCAGCAGCCTACAAAACAGGGACGGCTACGAGCAGTACTTC
TRBD1,NA,TRBV2,TRBJ2-7,CASRRGQGTYEQYF,TGTGCCAGCAGGAGGGGACAGGGAACCTACGAGCAGTACTTC
NA,NA,TRBV18,TRBJ1-1,CASSPVRGNEAFF,TGTGCCAGCTCACCCGTAAGGGGCAATGAAGCTTTCTTT
NA,NA,TRBV7-2,TRBJ2-2,CASSPHPGLINTGELFF,TGTGCCAGCAGCCCTCACCCGGGACTTATAAACACCGGGGAGCTGTTTTTT
TRBD1,NA,TRBV27,TRBJ2-7,CASSLGQGAYEQYF,TGTGCCAGCAGTTTAGGACAGGGAGCCTACGAGCAGTACTTC
NA,NA,TRBV7-3,TRBJ2-7,CASSPFEQYF,TGTGCCAGCAGCCCCTTCGAGCAGTACTTC
NA,once,TRBV30,TRBJ1-4,CAWSPTKLDFLPSNEKLFF,TGTGCCTGGAGTCCAACCAAACTGGACTTTTTACCCTCTAATGAAAAACTGTTTTTT
TRBD1,NA,TRBV19,TRBJ1-1,CASSIGETGGQPEAFF,TGTGCCAGTAGTATAGGAGAGACAGGGGGCCAACCTGAAGCTTTCTTT
NA,NA,TRBV5-5,TRBJ2-7,CASRRGFYEQYF,TGTGCCAGCAGACGGGGATTCTACGAGCAGTACTTC
NA,NA,TRBV29-1,TRBJ2-1,CSVARGADEQFF,TGCAGCGTGGCCAGGGGGGCGGATGAGCAGTTCTTC
TRBD1,NA,TRBV6-4,TRBJ1-2,CASSSGTGNYGYTF,TGTGCCAGCAGTTCCGGGACAGGGAACTATGGCTACACCTTC
TRBD2,NA,TRBV25-1,TRBJ2-7,CASSQTGGEGVYEQYF,TGTGCCAGCAGCCAAACCGGGGGGGAAGGGGTCTACGAGCAGTACTTC
NA,NA,TRBV21-1,TRBJ1-5,CASNKLGQYSNQPQHF,TGTGCCAGCAACAAATTGGGACAGTATAGCAATCAGCCCCAGCATTTT
NA,few,TRBV29-1,TRBJ2-1,CSVDEMGQLNEQFF,TGCAGCGTTGATGAAATGGGACAACTAAATGAGCAGTTCTTC
TRBD1,NA,TRBV5-4,TRBJ2-3,CASKARDRGTDTQYF,TGTGCCAGCAAGGCCCGGGACAGGGGCACAGATACGCAGTATTTT